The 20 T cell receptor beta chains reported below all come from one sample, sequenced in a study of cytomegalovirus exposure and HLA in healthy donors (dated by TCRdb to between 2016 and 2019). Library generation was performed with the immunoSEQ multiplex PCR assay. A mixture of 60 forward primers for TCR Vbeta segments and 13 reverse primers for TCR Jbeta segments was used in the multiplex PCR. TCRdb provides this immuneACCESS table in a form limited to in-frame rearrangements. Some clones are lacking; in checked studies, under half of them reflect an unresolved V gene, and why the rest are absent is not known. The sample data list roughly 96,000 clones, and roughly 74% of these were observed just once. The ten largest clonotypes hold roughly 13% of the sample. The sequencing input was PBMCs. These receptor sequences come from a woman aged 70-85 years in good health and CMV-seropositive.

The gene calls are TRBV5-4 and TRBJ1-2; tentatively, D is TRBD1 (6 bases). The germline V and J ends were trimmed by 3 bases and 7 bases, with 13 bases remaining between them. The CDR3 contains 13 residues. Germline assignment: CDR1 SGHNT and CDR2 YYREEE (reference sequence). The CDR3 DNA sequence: TGTGCCAGCAGCTCAGAAACAGGGCGTGGCTACACCTTC. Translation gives CASSSETGRGYTF.

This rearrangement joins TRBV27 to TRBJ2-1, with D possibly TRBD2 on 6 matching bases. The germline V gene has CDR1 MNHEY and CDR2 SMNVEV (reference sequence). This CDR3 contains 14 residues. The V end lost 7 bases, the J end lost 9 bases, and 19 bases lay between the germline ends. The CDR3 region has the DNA TGTGCCAGCAAATCGGGCGGGATCGGGGGTGAGCAGTTCTTC. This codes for CASKSGGIGGEQFF.

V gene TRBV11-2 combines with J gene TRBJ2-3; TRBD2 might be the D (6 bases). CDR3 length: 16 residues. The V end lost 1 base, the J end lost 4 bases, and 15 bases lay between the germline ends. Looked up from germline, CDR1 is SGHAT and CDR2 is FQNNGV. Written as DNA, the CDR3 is TGTGCCAGCAGCTTAGGGCTAGGAGGGGAGTCAGATACGCAGTATTTT. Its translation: CASSLGLGGESDTQYF.

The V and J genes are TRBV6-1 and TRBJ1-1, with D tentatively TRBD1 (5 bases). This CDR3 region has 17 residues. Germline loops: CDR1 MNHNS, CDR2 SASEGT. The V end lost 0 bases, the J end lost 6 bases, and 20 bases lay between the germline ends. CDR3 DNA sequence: TGTGCCAGCAGTGAAGCTCTGGCGTCCAGGGTCCTACCTGAAGCTTTCTTT. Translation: CASSEALASRVLPEAFF.

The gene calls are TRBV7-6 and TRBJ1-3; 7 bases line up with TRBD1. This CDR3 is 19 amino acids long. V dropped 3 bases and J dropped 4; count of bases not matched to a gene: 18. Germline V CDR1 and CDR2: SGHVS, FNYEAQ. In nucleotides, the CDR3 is TGTGCCAGCAGCTTCGGATTCGCGGCGGGACAGCGGGGGGGAAACACCATATATTTT. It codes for CASSFGFAAGQRGGNTIYF.

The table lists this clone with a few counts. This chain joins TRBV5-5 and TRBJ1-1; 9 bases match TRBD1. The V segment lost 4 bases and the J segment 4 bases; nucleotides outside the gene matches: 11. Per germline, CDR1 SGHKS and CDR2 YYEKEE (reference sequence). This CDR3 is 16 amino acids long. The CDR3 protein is CASSEGTGNRATEAFF. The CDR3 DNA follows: TGTGCCAGCAGCGAGGGGACAGGGAATCGGGCCACTGAAGCTTTCTTT. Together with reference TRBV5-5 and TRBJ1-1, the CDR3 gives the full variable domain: DAGVTQSPTHLIKTRGQQVTLRCSPISGHKSVSWYQQVLGQGPQFIFQYYEKEERGRGNFPDRFSARQFPNYSSELNVNALLLGDSALYLCASSEGTGNRATEAFFGQGTRLTVV.

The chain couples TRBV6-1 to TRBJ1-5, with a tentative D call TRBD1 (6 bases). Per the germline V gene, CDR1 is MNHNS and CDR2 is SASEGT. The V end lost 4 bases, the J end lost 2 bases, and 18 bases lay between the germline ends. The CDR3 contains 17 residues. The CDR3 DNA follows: TGTGCCAGCAGTGGGGTGGGGGCTCCGGGCGGCAATCAGCCCCAGCATTTT. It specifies CASSGVGAPGGNQPQHF.

The CDR3 sequence is CASSIKTSGGANEQFF. The CDR3 nucleotides are TGTGCCAGTAGTATAAAAACTAGCGGGGGGGCCAATGAGCAGTTCTTC. The chain combines TRBV19 with TRBJ2-1; 13 nucleotides align to TRBD2. Germline loops: CDR1 LNHDA, CDR2 SQIVND (reference sequence). The CDR3 covers 16 residues. J gave up 6 bases and V 2 bases, and 4 bases lay outside the gene matches.

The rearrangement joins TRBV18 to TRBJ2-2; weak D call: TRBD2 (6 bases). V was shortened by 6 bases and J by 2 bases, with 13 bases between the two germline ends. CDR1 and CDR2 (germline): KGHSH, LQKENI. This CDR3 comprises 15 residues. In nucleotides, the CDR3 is TGTGCCAGCTCCCCCCCTAGCGAAAACACCGGGGAGCTGTTTTTT. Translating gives CASSPPSENTGELFF.

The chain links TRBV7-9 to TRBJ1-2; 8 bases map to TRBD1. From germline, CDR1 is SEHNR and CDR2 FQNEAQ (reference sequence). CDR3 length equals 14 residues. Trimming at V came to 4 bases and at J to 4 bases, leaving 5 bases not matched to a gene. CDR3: CASSSDRGGYGYTF. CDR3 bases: TGTGCCAGCAGCTCTGACAGGGGTGGCTATGGCTACACCTTC.

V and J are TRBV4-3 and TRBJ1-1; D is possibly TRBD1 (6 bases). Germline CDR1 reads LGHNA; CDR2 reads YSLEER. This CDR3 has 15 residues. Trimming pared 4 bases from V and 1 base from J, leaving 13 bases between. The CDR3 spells CASSPADSSNTEAFF. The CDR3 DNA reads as TGCGCCAGCAGCCCTGCGGACAGCTCGAACACTGAAGCTTTCTTT.

The CDR3: CASSMGRHPEKLFF. The CDR3 DNA follows: TGTGCCAGTAGTATGGGCAGGCACCCGGAAAAACTGTTTTTT. The genes are TRBV19 and TRBJ1-4; D is unresolved. The CDR3 loop spans 14 amino acids. The germline gives CDR1 LNHDA, CDR2 SQIVND (reference sequence). Trimming stripped 3 bases from V and 8 bases from J, with 13 bases between.

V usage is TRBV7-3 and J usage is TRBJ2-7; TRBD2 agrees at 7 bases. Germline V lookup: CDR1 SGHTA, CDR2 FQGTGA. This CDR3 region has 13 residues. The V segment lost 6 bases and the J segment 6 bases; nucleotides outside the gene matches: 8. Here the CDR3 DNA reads TGTGCCAGCAGTCCCGCTAGCGGAGGCGAGCAGTACTTC. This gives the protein CASSPASGGEQYF.

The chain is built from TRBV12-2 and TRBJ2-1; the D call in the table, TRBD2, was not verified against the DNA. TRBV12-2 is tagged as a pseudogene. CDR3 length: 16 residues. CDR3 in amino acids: CASRLALRGLNGEQFF. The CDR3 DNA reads TGTGCAAGTCGCTTAGCGCTTCGCGGACTAAATGGTGAGCAGTTCTTC.

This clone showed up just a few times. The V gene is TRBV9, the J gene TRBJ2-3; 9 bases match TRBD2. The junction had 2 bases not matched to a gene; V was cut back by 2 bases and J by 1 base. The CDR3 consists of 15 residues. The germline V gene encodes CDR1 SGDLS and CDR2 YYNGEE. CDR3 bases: TGTGCCAGCAGCGTTAGGACTAGCGGCACAGATACGCAGTATTTT. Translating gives CASSVRTSGTDTQYF. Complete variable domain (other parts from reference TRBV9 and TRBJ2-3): DSGVTQTPKHLITATGQRVTLRCSPRSGDLSVYWYQQSLDQGLQFLIQYYNGEERAKGNILERFSAQQFPDLHSELNLSSLELGDSALYFCASSVRTSGTDTQYFGPGTRLTVL.

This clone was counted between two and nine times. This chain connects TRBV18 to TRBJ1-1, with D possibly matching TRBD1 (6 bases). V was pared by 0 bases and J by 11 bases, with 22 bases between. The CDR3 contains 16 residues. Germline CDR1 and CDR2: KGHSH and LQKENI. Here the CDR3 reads CASSPPRGGDLVKAFF. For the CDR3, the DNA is TGTGCCAGCTCACCACCCCGGGGGGGCGACCTCGTTAAGGCTTTCTTT.

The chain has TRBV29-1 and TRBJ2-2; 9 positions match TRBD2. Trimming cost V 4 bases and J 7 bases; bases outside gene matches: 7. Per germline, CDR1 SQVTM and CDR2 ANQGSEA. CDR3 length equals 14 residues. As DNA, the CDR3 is TGCAGCGTTGTCGGCGGGAGGGCCATCGGGGAGCTGTTTTTT. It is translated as CSVVGGRAIGELFF.

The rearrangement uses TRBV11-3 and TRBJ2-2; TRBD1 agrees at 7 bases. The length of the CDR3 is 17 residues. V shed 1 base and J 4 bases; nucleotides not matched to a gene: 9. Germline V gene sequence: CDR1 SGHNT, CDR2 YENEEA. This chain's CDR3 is CASSLVAQGPSTGELFF. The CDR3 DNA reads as TGTGCCAGCAGCTTAGTAGCACAGGGGCCGTCCACCGGGGAGCTGTTTTTT. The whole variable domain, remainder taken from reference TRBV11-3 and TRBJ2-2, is EAGVVQSPRYKIIEKKQPVAFWCNPISGHNTLYWYLQNLGQGPELLIRYENEEAVDDSQLPKDRFSAERLKGVDSTLKIQPAELGDSAVYLCASSLVAQGPSTGELFFGEGSRLTVL.

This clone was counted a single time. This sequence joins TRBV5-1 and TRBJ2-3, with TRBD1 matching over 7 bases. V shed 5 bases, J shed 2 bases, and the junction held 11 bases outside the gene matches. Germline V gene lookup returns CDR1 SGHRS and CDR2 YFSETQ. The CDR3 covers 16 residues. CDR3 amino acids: CASRWTGDQVTDTQYF. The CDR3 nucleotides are TGCGCCAGCAGATGGACAGGTGACCAGGTCACAGATACGCAGTATTTT.

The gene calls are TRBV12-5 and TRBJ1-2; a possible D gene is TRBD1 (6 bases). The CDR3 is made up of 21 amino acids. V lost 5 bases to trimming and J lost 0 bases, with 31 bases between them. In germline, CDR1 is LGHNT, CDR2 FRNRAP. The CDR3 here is CASGPLIQGGEQPSSNYGYTF. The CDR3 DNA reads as TGTGCTAGTGGTCCCCTCATCCAAGGGGGGGAGCAACCCTCCTCTAACTATGGCTACACCTTC. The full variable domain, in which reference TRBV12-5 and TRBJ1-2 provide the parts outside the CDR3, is DARVTQTPRHKVTEMGQEVTMRCQPILGHNTVFWYRQTMMQGLELLAYFRNRAPLDDSGMPKDRFSAEMPDATLATLKIQPSEPRDSAVYFCASGPLIQGGEQPSSNYGYTFGSGTRLTVV.